Following are 6 T cell receptor beta chains from one sample sequenced in a study of regulatory T cells in long-lasting Graves disease. Building of the TCR beta libraries involved iRepertoire HTBI primers and Arm-PCR of CDR3 regions. TCRdb fed the multiplex PCR reads into MiXCR, producing one record per CDR3 protein. This sample has about 620,000 distinct CDR3 sequences, with 16% found just once. As to time point: newly diagnosed GD, antithyroid drugs for less than 3 months. From PBMCs, RNA was extracted and then used to make the TCR library. This same sample was also part of a study on T cells in Graves' hyperthyroidism and ophthalmopathy.

Source: peripheral blood mononuclear cells (PBMCs), taken at new diagnosis, from a patient treated with antithyroid drugs. The source is a woman in her 30s with Graves disease.

This clonotype came up many times. The CDR3 coding sequence is TGTGCCAGCAGCCCGCTAGGCCGTGGCCTGTCTAGCACAGATACGCAGTATTTT. Amino acid sequence: CASSPLGRGLSSTDTQYF. The J gene is TRBJ2-3, the V gene TRBV7-2, with D unclear. In germline, CDR1 is SGHTA, CDR2 FQGNSA. The CDR3 spans 18 residues. Deletions cut 5 bases from V and 0 bases from J, with 21 bases between.

This clonotype has a handful of counts. This chain connects TRBV3-1 to TRBJ2-1; the D gene is possibly TRBD1 (6 bases). The CDR3 is 18 residues long. V lost 4 bases to trimming and J lost 0 bases, with 19 bases between them. Looked up from germline, CDR1 is LGHDT and CDR2 is YNNKEL (reference sequence). The CDR3 sequence: CASSRRGQGTSSYNEQFF. The CDR3 DNA sequence: TGTGCCAGCAGCCGTCGGGGACAAGGAACTAGCTCCTACAATGAGCAGTTCTTC.

This clonotype occurred many times. The genes are TRBV19 and TRBJ1-1; D is uncertain. V dropped 8 bases and J dropped 8 bases, with 12 bases sitting between them. This CDR3 is built from 11 residues. Germline values: CDR1 LNHDA, CDR2 SQIVND (reference sequence). The CDR3 loop reads CASGRNWEAFF. The DNA of the CDR3 is TGTGCCAGTGGCCGGAATTGGGAAGCTTTCTTT.

A word on this clonotype: The CDR3 does not end in the conserved phenylalanine or tryptophan, so this is likely a read error. This rearrangement joins TRBV6-2 or TRBV6-3 to TRBJ1-2, with unresolved D. Germline loops: CDR1 MNHEY, CDR2 SVGEGT. V shed 5 bases and J shed 8 bases, with 15 bases lying between them. The CDR3 spans 13 residues. This chain's CDR3 is CASSEAYAGGYTI. CDR3 nucleotides: TGTGCCAGCAGTGAAGCGTACGCGGGGGGCTACACCATC.

The chain couples TRBV3-1 to TRBJ2-1; 9 nucleotides match TRBD2. The trim removed 1 base at V and 8 bases at J, leaving 6 bases unmatched. CDR1 LGHDT and CDR2 YNNKEL come from the germline V gene (reference sequence). This CDR3 has 15 residues. The chain's CDR3 is CASSQGLAVVDEQFF. CDR3 nucleotides: TGTGCCAGCAGCCAAGGACTAGCGGTTGTTGATGAGCAGTTCTTC.

In its sample, this clonotype was seen a few times. CDR3: CATSDPQGTGYNEQFF. The DNA for the CDR3 is TGTGCCACCAGTGATCCGCAGGGGACTGGCTACAATGAGCAGTTCTTC. The genes are TRBV24-1 and TRBJ2-1; TRBD1 or TRBD2 may be the D gene (6 bases each). This CDR3 contains 16 residues. The germline V and J ends were trimmed by 3 bases and 3 bases, with 14 bases remaining between them. Germline CDR1 and CDR2: KGHDR and SFDVKD.